Below, 32 T cell receptor beta chains from the same sample are listed, as sequenced in a study of shared clonotypes between healthy human individuals. Clones were read by immunoSEQ multiplex PCR, and TCRdb kept only the in-frame ones, dropping some. Counted here are 2 million to 2.5 million clones, 92% occurring once; the ten biggest clones make up around 0.38%. What was sequenced was naive CD4+ T cells from PBMCs. Subset specified: CD45RA+ positively selected. The receptors come from a man between 18 and 35 years old in good health. Some clones in this sample may be carry-over from other donors' samples.

This chain's CDR3 is CASSLSGTGGRGEAFF. The CDR3 nucleotides read TGTGCCAGCAGTTTAAGTGGGACAGGGGGGAGAGGTGAAGCTTTCTTT. The chain joins TRBV28 to TRBJ1-1; 11 bases are shared with TRBD1. The CDR3 runs to 16 residues. Trimming removed 2 bases from V and 7 bases from J; junction bases left unmatched: 9. Per the germline V gene, CDR1 is MDHEN and CDR2 is SYDVKM.

The rearrangement uses TRBV28 and TRBJ1-5; weak D call: TRBD1 (5 bases). Trimming stripped 11 bases from V and 8 bases from J, with 16 bases between. CDR3 size: 12 residues. The germline V gene has CDR1 MDHEN and CDR2 SYDVKM. CDR3 DNA: TGTGCCGTGAGGGGACCCGGTAAGCCCCAGCATTTT. This gives the protein CAVRGPGKPQHF.

A remark on this clone: Other DNA sequences within the sample encode an identical CDR3. This sequence joins TRBV5-1 and TRBJ2-1; 7 bases fit TRBD2. Germline V gives CDR1 SGHRS, CDR2 YFSETQ. Trimming took 2 bases from V and 2 from J; bases not matched to a gene: 4. The CDR3 totals 15 residues. This CDR3 reads CASSLEAGPYNEQFF. As DNA, the CDR3 is TGCGCCAGCAGCTTAGAAGCGGGACCCTACAATGAGCAGTTCTTC.

This chain uses TRBV5-1 with TRBJ2-3; possibly TRBD1 for D (5 bases). V shed 0 bases and J shed 0 bases, with 11 bases lying between them. This CDR3 region has 16 residues. In germline, CDR1 is SGHRS, CDR2 YFSETQ. Written as DNA, the CDR3 is TGCGCCAGCAGCTTGGATGGCAGGGTGAGCACAGATACGCAGTATTTT. It is translated as CASSLDGRVSTDTQYF.

This rearrangement joins TRBV29-1 to TRBJ2-7; 9 positions match TRBD2. The J segment lost 5 bases and the V segment lost 7 bases, leaving 3 bases of the junction unmatched. This CDR3 is 11 amino acids long. Per the germline V gene, CDR1 is SQVTM and CDR2 is ANQGSEA. The CDR3 nucleotides read TGCAGCGCTAGCGGGGCTGACGAGCAGTACTTC. This gives the protein CSASGADEQYF.

With respect to this clone: Other DNA sequences in this specimen translate into the identical CDR3. The rearrangement links TRBV7-3 to TRBJ2-6, with unresolved D. The germline CDR1 and CDR2 sequences are SGHTA and FQGTGA. CDR3 length: 14 residues. V was cut by 2 bases and J by 4 bases, with 6 bases left in between. CDR3 DNA: TGTGCCAGCAGCTTAGATTCCGGGGCCAACGTCCTGACTTTC. Amino acid sequence: CASSLDSGANVLTF.

This CDR3 is CASSELGTSGTYEQYF. DNA of the CDR3: TGTGCCAGCAGTGAATTGGGGACTAGCGGGACCTACGAGCAGTACTTC. J is TRBJ2-7 and V is TRBV6-1; 13 bases fit TRBD2. Germline V gives CDR1 MNHNS, CDR2 SASEGT. CDR3 size: 16 residues. Germline trimming cut 2 bases from V and 2 bases from J; bases unmatched to any gene: 3.

V usage is TRBV11-2 and J usage is TRBJ1-6; D unresolved. The CDR3 loop spans 13 amino acids. V was cut by 1 base and J by 7 bases, with 5 bases left in between. Germline CDR1 is SGHAT and CDR2 is FQNNGV. CDR3 bases: TGTGCCAGCAGCTTAGCGGTAAATTCACCCCTCCACTTT. Its protein product is CASSLAVNSPLHF.

The DNA of the CDR3 is TGTGCCAGCAGTGGTACTAGCGGGAGGATTTACGAGCAGTACTTC. It translates to CASSGTSGRIYEQYF. The V call is TRBV28, the J call TRBJ2-7; 12 positions match TRBD2. Trimming took 5 bases from V and 4 from J; bases not matched to a gene: 6. Germline CDR1 and CDR2: MDHEN and SYDVKM. The CDR3 is made up of 15 amino acids.

This chain joins TRBV11-3 and TRBJ1-4; 10 bases are shared with TRBD1. CDR3 length: 18 residues. Germline trimming cut 1 base from V and 8 bases from J; bases unmatched to any gene: 13. Germline lookup yields CDR1 SGHNT and CDR2 YENEEA. This CDR3 reads CASSLGGNRDRGNEKLFF. For the CDR3, the DNA is TGTGCCAGCAGCTTAGGAGGAAACCGGGACAGGGGAAACGAAAAACTGTTTTTT.

The V gene is TRBV28, the J gene TRBJ1-5; D perhaps matches TRBD1 (6 bases). CDR3 length: 15 amino acids. The V end was cut by 3 bases, the J end by 6 bases, with 15 bases between. Germline assignment: CDR1 MDHEN and CDR2 SYDVKM. The CDR3 protein is CASSFLVGGIQPQHF. The CDR3 DNA reads as TGTGCCAGCAGTTTCCTTGTCGGGGGCATTCAGCCCCAGCATTTT.

The chain employs TRBV11-2 and TRBJ1-4; D gene unclear. The germline V gene has CDR1 SGHAT and CDR2 FQNNGV. The CDR3 length is 14 residues. V lost 1 base to trimming and J lost 3 bases, with 6 bases between them. CDR3 in DNA: TGTGCCAGCAGCTTAGGGCTGGCTAATGAAAAACTGTTTTTT. Its translation: CASSLGLANEKLFF. The entire variable domain, with the rest obtained from reference TRBV11-2 and TRBJ1-4, is as follows: EAGVAQSPRYKIIEKRQSVAFWCNPISGHATLYWYQQILGQGPKLLIQFQNNGVVDDSQLPKDRFSAERLKGVDSTLKIQPAKLEDSAVYLCASSLGLANEKLFFGSGTQLSVL.

The rearrangement uses TRBV29-1 and TRBJ2-3, with D tentatively TRBD1 or TRBD2 (6 bases each). This CDR3 has 13 residues. V shed 4 bases and J shed 5 bases, with 13 bases lying between them. Germline CDR1 SQVTM, CDR2 ANQGSEA. CDR3 coding DNA: TGCAGCGTTGGCTACGGAGGGGGAGATACGCAGTATTTT. This codes for CSVGYGGGDTQYF.

A remark on this clone: This specimen includes other DNA sequences encoding the same CDR3. The chain recombines TRBV5-1 with TRBJ2-7; D is ambiguous. The V gene's germline CDR1 is SGHRS and CDR2 YFSETQ. The V end lost 0 bases, the J end lost 1 base, and 8 bases lay between the germline ends. This CDR3 is built from 14 residues. CDR3 sequence: CASSLVGRSYEQYF. In DNA, the CDR3 is TGCGCCAGCAGCTTGGTGGGCCGATCCTACGAGCAGTACTTC. Variable domain in full (rest from reference TRBV5-1 and TRBJ2-7): KAGVTQTPRYLIKTRGQQVTLSCSPISGHRSVSWYQQTPGQGLQFLFEYFSETQRNKGNFPGRFSGRQFSNSRSEMNVSTLELGDSALYLCASSLVGRSYEQYFGPGTRLTVT.

The chain employs TRBV6-1 and TRBJ2-7, with 9 bases identical to TRBD1. The V gene end was trimmed by 7 bases and the J gene end by 1 base; junction bases not matched to a gene: 8. This CDR3 comprises 15 residues. The germline CDR1 and CDR2 sequences are MNHNS and SASEGT. CDR3 in amino acids: CASTLAGQGSYEQYF. The CDR3 DNA is TGTGCCAGCACCCTCGCGGGACAGGGATCCTACGAGCAGTACTTC.

The V gene is TRBV28, the J gene TRBJ1-1; no clear D gene. CDR1 MDHEN and CDR2 SYDVKM come from the germline V gene. The CDR3 extends over 14 amino acids. The V gene lost 7 bases and the J gene lost 11 bases, with 23 bases spanning the gap. For the CDR3, the DNA is TGTGCCAGCACGTGGAGGGCCAGTCAAATGGGGGCTTTCTTT. It yields the protein CASTWRASQMGAFF.

The chain combines TRBV11-2 with TRBJ2-3, with 9 bases identical to TRBD1. Germline V gives CDR1 SGHAT, CDR2 FQNNGV. The ends lost 6 bases at V and 4 bases at J; junction bases unmatched: 5. There are 14 residues in the CDR3. The CDR3 DNA is TGTGCCAGCAGTCAGGGACAGGGAGCAGATACGCAGTATTTT. This gives the protein CASSQGQGADTQYF.

This clone appeared a few times. This sequence joins TRBV2 and TRBJ2-2, with D hard to call. The CDR3 covers 14 residues. V was clipped by 5 bases and J by 6 bases, with 13 bases between them. Germline CDR1 and CDR2: SNHLY and FYNNEI. Here the CDR3 reads CASSFEDQAGELFF. CDR3 in DNA: TGTGCCAGCAGTTTTGAGGACCAAGCCGGGGAGCTGTTTTTT. The variable domain in full, completed from reference TRBV2 and TRBJ2-2, reads EPEVTQTPSHQVTQMGQEVILRCVPISNHLYFYWYRQILGQKVEFLVSFYNNEISEKSEIFDDQFSVERPDGSNFTLKIRSTKLEDSAMYFCASSFEDQAGELFFGEGSRLTVL.

V and J are TRBV9 and TRBJ2-7; 9 bases are shared with TRBD2. With V trimmed by 0 bases and J by 4 bases, 8 bases remained unmatched. The CDR3 spans 16 residues. Germline V lookup: CDR1 SGDLS, CDR2 YYNGEE. The CDR3, as DNA: TGTGCCAGCAGCGTAGGGGGCGGGAGGGCCGAATACGAGCAGTACTTC. It specifies CASSVGGGRAEYEQYF.

The chain joins TRBV6-6 to TRBJ2-7, with 9 bases fitting TRBD1. J lost 2 bases, V lost 8 bases, and 7 bases had no gene match. CDR1 is MNHNY and CDR2 is SVGAGI in the germline V gene (reference sequence). The CDR3 covers 14 residues. The CDR3 spells CASSRGTGTYEQYF. Written as DNA, the CDR3 is TGTGCCAGCTCGAGGGGGACAGGGACCTACGAGCAGTACTTC.

The V and J genes are TRBV5-1 and TRBJ2-5, with a weak D call TRBD2 (5 bases). Germline loops: CDR1 SGHRS, CDR2 YFSETQ. This CDR3 region has 15 residues. Between the trimmed V and J ends, which lost 0 bases and 4 bases, there was a span of 13 bases. This CDR3 reads CASSLALDLGETQYF. The CDR3 bases are TGCGCCAGCAGCTTGGCACTAGATTTGGGAGAGACCCAGTACTTC.

The chain has TRBV9 and TRBJ2-1, with D possibly TRBD1 on 6 matching bases. Trimming removed 3 bases at V and 1 base at J, with 11 bases between. Germline lookup yields CDR1 SGDLS and CDR2 YYNGEE. This CDR3 comprises 15 residues. The CDR3 sequence: CASSEGHASYNEQFF. CDR3 nucleotides: TGTGCCAGCAGCGAGGGACACGCGTCCTACAATGAGCAGTTCTTC.

J is TRBJ2-7 and V is TRBV10-3, with 7 bases identical to TRBD1. This CDR3 spans 12 amino acids. Germline trimming cut 7 bases from V and 3 bases from J; bases unmatched to any gene: 3. CDR1 is ENHRY and CDR2 is SYGVKD in the germline V gene. For the CDR3, the DNA is TGTGCCATCACCGGGACAGACTACGAGCAGTACTTC. The encoded protein is CAITGTDYEQYF.

V and J are TRBV6-1 and TRBJ2-3; D remains unclear. This CDR3 contains 10 residues. Deletions cut 4 bases from V and 5 bases from J, with 1 base between. Germline V gene lookup returns CDR1 MNHNS and CDR2 SASEGT. The CDR3 DNA is TGTGCCAGCAGTGGAGATACGCAGTATTTT. Encoded protein: CASSGDTQYF.

This clone was detected only once. The CDR3 here is CASMGSSETQYF. The CDR3 nucleotides read TGTGCCAGCATGGGTAGTTCCGAGACCCAGTACTTC. The chain employs TRBV28 and TRBJ2-5, with D hard to call. The germline CDR1 and CDR2 sequences are MDHEN and SYDVKM. Trimming removed 7 bases from V and 5 bases from J, with 11 bases in between. The CDR3 has 12 amino acids.

The chain joins TRBV27 to TRBJ2-1, with 10 bases that match TRBD1. Unmatched junction bases numbered 2, after V lost 6 bases and J lost 3 bases. This CDR3 has 14 residues. CDR1 is MNHEY, CDR2 SMNVEV, per germline (reference sequence). CDR3 loop: CASSWTGGYNEQFF. The CDR3 DNA is TGTGCCAGCAGCTGGACAGGGGGCTACAATGAGCAGTTCTTC.

The CDR3 region is CASSTSTGFSGNTIYF. CDR3 DNA sequence: TGTGCCAGCAGCACATCAACAGGGTTTTCGGGAAACACCATATATTTT. The chain joins TRBV9 to TRBJ1-3; a weak D match, TRBD1 (6 bases). The germline V gene has CDR1 SGDLS and CDR2 YYNGEE. V was cut by 4 bases and J by 4 bases, with 18 bases left in between. The length of the CDR3 is 16 residues.

This chain connects TRBV6-1 to TRBJ2-7; 12 bases match TRBD1. Germline V CDR1 and CDR2: MNHNS, SASEGT. The CDR3 sequence is 15 residues long. Trimming removed 3 bases from V and 3 bases from J; junction bases left unmatched: 3. The CDR3 loop reads CASSEGQGAFYEQYF. CDR3 sequence (DNA): TGTGCCAGCAGTGAGGGACAGGGGGCTTTCTACGAGCAGTACTTC.

The rearrangement links TRBV10-3 to TRBJ1-1, with D tentatively TRBD1 (5 bases). Germline loops: CDR1 ENHRY, CDR2 SYGVKD. V was clipped by 2 bases and J by 0 bases, with 10 bases between them. The CDR3 contains 15 residues. The chain's CDR3 is CAISETDTMNTEAFF. CDR3 in DNA: TGTGCCATCAGTGAGACGGACACCATGAACACTGAAGCTTTCTTT.

This sequence joins TRBV29-1 and TRBJ2-7; 11 bases are a match to TRBD2. This CDR3 comprises 14 residues. Germline assignment: CDR1 SQVTM and CDR2 ANQGSEA. Trimming took 4 bases from V and 2 from J; bases not matched to a gene: 4. The chain's CDR3 is CSVAPGLAAYEQYF. CDR3 DNA: TGCAGCGTTGCTCCGGGACTAGCGGCCTACGAGCAGTACTTC.

The rearrangement joins TRBV6-4 to TRBJ1-5; D gene uncertain. The germline gives CDR1 MRHNA, CDR2 SNTAGT. The CDR3 contains 15 residues. V was shortened by 5 bases and J by 0 bases, with 11 bases between the two germline ends. CDR3 nucleotides: TGTGCCAGCAGTCTGTCGGGGAATAGCAATCAGCCCCAGCATTTT. This encodes CASSLSGNSNQPQHF.

The V call is TRBV6-5, the J call TRBJ2-1; D is unresolved. CDR1 and CDR2 (germline): MNHEY, SVGAGI. Trimming took 0 bases from V and 3 from J, leaving 9 bases between them. CDR3 length: 15 residues. DNA for the CDR3: TGTGCCAGCAGTTACTCGAGGCAGCACTACAATGAGCAGTTCTTC. It yields the protein CASSYSRQHYNEQFF.